This T cell receptor beta chain was sequenced in a study of Ad26.COV2.S vaccination and SARS-CoV-2 variants (dated by TCRdb to about 2021). In the study overall: Donors in the vaccine arm were drawn from COV1001, a multicentre, randomized, double-blind, placebo-controlled phase I-IIa trial testing Ad26.COV2.S in healthy adults. Ad26.COV2.S was administered intramuscularly at a dose of 5x10^10 or 1x10^11 viral particles, either as one shot or as two shots given 56 days apart. Sequencing of the TCRbeta repertoire served to evaluate the specificity and breadth of SARS-CoV-2-reactive T cell receptors following Ad26.COV2.S vaccination. The TCR-sequenced set comprised approximately 32 samples: about 19 Ad26.COV2.S vaccine recipients, 5 placebo recipients and 8 SARS-CoV-2 convalescent individuals. Participants in the trial were split at random into five groups of five each, receiving low-dose or high-dose Ad26.COV2.S once or twice, or else placebo on both occasions. Investigators did not know the trial group allocation while performing experiments and assessing outcomes. The paper's findings and limits, for the study overall: Comparable non-spike TCR breadth was observed between vaccine and placebo recipients, consistent with only spike being contained in the vaccine. Spike-specific TCR breadth was higher in Ad26.COV2.S recipients than in placebo recipients (P = 0.0014). The study lacked the statistical power to compare responses across vaccine doses or regimens. After vaccination, spike-specific CD8+ and CD4+ T cell responses were reported to show substantial breadth. The authors noted that the TCR breadth and depth analyses may have underestimated total T cell responses.

The immunoSEQ Assay was used to sequence TCRbeta CDR3 regions. After extraction, genomic DNA underwent amplification by bias-controlled multiplex PCR, followed by high-throughput sequencing. The authors processed their data as follows. To quantify the absolute abundance of every unique TCRbeta CDR3 region, sequences were collapsed and filtered. T cell fraction was estimated by normalizing TCRbeta template counts to usable DNA, with usable DNA measured through amplification of reference genes found in all nucleated cells. Repertoire TCRs were annotated as SARS-CoV-2-specific by exact matching of V gene, CDR3 amino acid sequence and J gene to a known reactive TCR set. The reference SARS-CoV-2 TCR set came from MIRA and was filtered for enrichment in COVID-19-positive ImmuneCODE repertoires, removing public or cross-reactive TCRs. Based on the MIRA antigens, annotated TCRs were further analysed at the level of specific ORF or position within ORF. Breadth was defined as the number of annotated unique rearrangements divided by the total number of unique productive rearrangements, and depth was defined as the summed frequency of the annotated unique rearrangements. Group comparisons of TCR breadth used two-sided Wilcoxon rank-sum tests. As stored in TCRdb, this immuneACCESS dataset retains in-frame rearrangements with V and J assigned. A fraction of the clones does not appear; measured against another copy, unresolved V genes explain less than half of the discrepancy, and the remainder lacks a known reason. That table furnishes V, J and clone size, whereas the DNA furnished D and trimming. Within this sample are hundreds of thousands of clones, with about 91% of them counted one time only. The leading ten clones occupy 2% to 3% of the sample.

Comments on this clone: Its antigen is not yet known. No base-level quality is on record; no much larger clone is a single base apart.

The intended sense of this specimen's treatment or condition label: approximately 18 received Ad26.COV2.S at low or high dose, single or two shots; 5 received placebo; per-sample allocation not given. Repertoires of vaccine and placebo recipients were sequenced from samples collected on day 63 after the first injection. Between 29 July and 7 August 2020, Cohort 1b enrolled 20 to 30 adults aged 18-55 years at one site in Boston, USA. Ad26.COV2.S was a replication-incompetent adenovirus type 26 vector expressing a prefusion-stabilized SARS-CoV-2 spike protein from the original Wuhan strain. The sequenced sample was peripheral blood, obtained in a trial of Ad26.COV2.S vaccine versus placebo. The source of this sequence is a person between 18 and 65 years old who received the Ad26.COV2.S COVID-19 vaccine or a placebo.

The nucleotide sequence reads as follows: TGTGCCAGCAGCTTGCTCTCTTTCCGGGACCGCACAGATACGCAGTATTTT. Its protein reads: CASSLLSFRDRTDTQYF. This chain is built from TRBV5-6 and TRBJ2-3; the D match is possibly TRBD1 or TRBD2, with 5 bases aligned in each. The CDR3 goes from the cysteine to the phenylalanine over 17 residues. Only the CDR3 part of the read is kept: 51 bases, read in frame from the first base. V loses 1 base, J loses 1 base, and the germline ends lie 16 bases apart. Sequences SGHDT (CDR1) and YYEEEE (CDR2) are obtained from the germline V gene.